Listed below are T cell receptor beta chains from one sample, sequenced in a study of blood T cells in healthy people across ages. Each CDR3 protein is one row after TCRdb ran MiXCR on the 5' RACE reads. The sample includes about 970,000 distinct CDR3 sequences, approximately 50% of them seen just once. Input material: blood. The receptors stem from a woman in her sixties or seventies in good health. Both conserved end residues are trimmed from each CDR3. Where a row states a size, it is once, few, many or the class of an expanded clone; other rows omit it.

SALTPQDGYT | TRBV20-1 | -
ASNALGLPTYNEQF | TRBV28 | -
ASSLWFAGSTGSNNEQF | TRBV7-2 | few
ASSLDLGQGIYEQY | TRBV7-2 | -
ASSLARRKSSYNEQF | TRBV11-2 | -
AWEADSNQPQH | TRBV30 | -
ASSQLGAYEQY | TRBV4-2 | few
ASSETGLATEAF | TRBV7-3 | -
ASSPSGQGARYEKLF | TRBV7-2 | few
ASSLADYGQY | TRBV7-9 | -
ASSQGGTGIQETQY | TRBV3-1 | -
ASSPRPGLSVSGELF | TRBV27 | -
ASRLAGVREQY | TRBV6-5 | many
SVAPRVGEKLF | TRBV29-1 | few
ASSSLDRVNGYT | TRBV7-9 | -
ATRRDYYEQY | TRBV6-2/TRBV6-3 | -
SARSRLRQF | TRBV20-1 | -
ASSQQHLGAGAQY | TRBV4-1 | -
ASSSLVEQF | TRBV6-2/TRBV6-3 | -
SVGQNNNEQF | TRBV29-1 | few
ASSTPGGRTNEKLF | TRBV6-5 | -
SAREGRAGGHEQF | TRBV20-1 | -
ASSPFRLATEQY | TRBV7-2 | -
ASSSYRKSYEQY | TRBV7-2 | -
SARGASGRNEQF | TRBV20-1 | few
SVSDRGGADTQY | TRBV29-1 | -
ASSYSNFGGGYEQY | TRBV6-5 | -
SVPDWTSGHYEQY | TRBV29-1 | many
ASSGDGDQPQH | TRBV4-1 | few
ASSYSASGYTDTQY | TRBV6-5 | few
ASSQVRAGEQF | TRBV14 | -
SARVTSWNEQF | TRBV20-1 | -
SADNRDRGTDTQY | TRBV20-1 | -
SVVREGDTQY | TRBV29-1 | few
ASSLGVAGFYEQY | TRBV5-6 | -
AIRGDQKETQY | TRBV10-3 | -
ASSKTWVTEAF | TRBV6-2/TRBV6-3 | once
ASSLGLAGVVDTQY | TRBV27 | -
ASSGFSEGDSGRYTQY | TRBV10-2 | -
ATSDTSGRAPDTQY | TRBV24-1 | once
ASSLTSGTETQY | TRBV7-3 | many
TSSLDWRPTGELF | TRBV7-2 | -
AITAAGSYEQY | TRBV10-3 | few
ASSSQGEWDTQY | TRBV5-1 | -
ASSSQGADISYNEQF | TRBV27 | once
ASSLTVGNNYEQY | TRBV7-9 | -
ASSSQGAGTGANVLT | TRBV7-6 | -
ASSPTPSGTQY | TRBV4-1 | -
ASSLKLAVGETQY | TRBV7-9 | -
SARHPLGTDTQY | TRBV20-1 | few
SARGSSGQGSVQY | TRBV20-1 | once
SATPETDQETQY | TRBV20-1 | once
ASSLANWETQY | TRBV12-3/TRBV12-4 | many